The source of this T cell receptor beta chain is a study of cytomegalovirus exposure and HLA in healthy donors. The PCR used 60 Vbeta and 13 Jbeta primers. Measured with immunoSEQ multiplex PCR; TCRdb has only the in-frame clones, and not every one. The sample has 100,000 to 150,000 clones; over 65% are singletons. The CDR3 loop spans 10 amino acids. In germline, CDR1 is SGDLS, CDR2 YYNGEE. This clone was observed a handful of times. One junction end disagrees with the germline gene, perhaps due to a read error. Sequencing input: PBMCs. V is TRBV9 and J is TRBJ2-7; a weak D match, TRBD2 (5 bases). The clonotype comes from a man aged 35 to 55 in good health and CMV-seropositive. The CDR3 protein is CASSTRVGDF. The CDR3 DNA reads as TGTGCCAGCAGCACCCGGGTCGGGGACTTC.